Many counts were recorded for the clone carrying this TCR beta chain. Its antigen is not known. In TCRdb, the reads were re-called with MiXCR into one record per CDR3 protein. The sample carries 45,000 to 50,000 distinct CDR3 sequences, 15% to 25% recorded once. Trimming removed 1 base from V and 4 bases from J; junction bases left unmatched: 8. The CDR3 length is 17 residues. Germline CDR1 SGHTA, CDR2 FQGNSA. The sample is drawn from a study of T cell repertoires in cytomegalovirus infection. The wider study: Recently identified HLA-C-restricted CMV epitopes were used, and well-studied HLA-B-restricted CMV epitopes were used as well. Through public TCR beta signatures, both CMV infection and matching HLA type were indicated. Study conclusions and caveats: Pooled public TCR beta family frequency picked out CMV carriers with the relevant HLA. Clonotype analysis showed dominance of the ex vivo response by HLA-C-restricted CMV-specific TCR beta clonotypes.

The genes are TRBV7-2 and TRBJ2-5, with 11 positions matching TRBD2. The source material was CD8+ T cells from cultured PBMCs, sampled from culture after CMV antigen stimulation. This TCR was sampled from a human donor in good health (CMV status not recorded). Some clones in this sample may be carry-over from other donors' samples. The CDR3 DNA sequence: TGTGCCAGCAGCTTAGGGGGGATAGCGGGAGGGGGAGAGACCCAGTACTTC. This gives the protein CASSLGGIAGGGETQYF.